A selection of T cell receptor beta chains follows, all from one sample in a study of sequential checkpoint blockade in melanoma. Using immunoSEQ multiplex PCR, the repertoire was profiled, and TCRdb retains in-frame clones only, with some absent. The sample lists some 5,600 clones, about 20% occurring once. The sequenced sample was tumor tissue (inferred from file names), obtained from a patient given nivolumab and ipilimumab in sequence. All receptors come from a human donor with melanoma. CDR3s include the opening cysteine and the closing phenylalanine or tryptophan.

CDR3	J	length	V
CASSYARGRNAEAFF	TRBJ1-1	15	TRBV6-8
CASSLTRYDEQYF	TRBJ2-7	13	TRBV28
CAWSDGRITSRGGYTF	TRBJ1-2	16	TRBV30
CASGVLLNSPLHF	TRBJ1-6	13	TRBV6-7
CASSSPTVNTEAFF	TRBJ1-1	14	TRBV11-3
CASSLDGTNTGELFF	TRBJ2-2	15	TRBV11-3
CASSPRWVQETQYF	TRBJ2-5	14	TRBV11-3
CASSLAWGGTEAFF	TRBJ1-1	14	TRBV5-1
CASSQLTIGQTNEKLFF	TRBJ1-4	17	TRBV6-8
CALSDRGGTHQPQHF	TRBJ1-5	15	TRBV28
CASSYLAGAISDTQYF	TRBJ2-3	16	TRBV6-8
CASSTGFYGYTF	TRBJ1-2	12	TRBV28
CASSMESILRNLSYNEQFF	TRBJ2-1	19	TRBV19
CSVGGGGYNTGELFF	TRBJ2-2	15	TRBV29-1
CASSLLSRGTTDTQYF	TRBJ2-3	16	TRBV28
CASKNKGAGELFF	TRBJ2-2	13	TRBV10-2
CASSVEFLAGSTDTQYF	TRBJ2-3	17	TRBV9
CASSYPRLAGGPETQYF	TRBJ2-5	17	TRBV6-4
CASSPRTGRDTQYF	TRBJ2-3	14	TRBV18
CASSAFLQGEQFF	TRBJ2-1	13	TRBV9
CASSQADRLNTEAFF	TRBJ1-1	15	TRBV4-1
CASSDDIQETQYF	TRBJ2-5	13	TRBV18
CASSPTGLSANYGYTF	TRBJ1-2	16	TRBV10-2
CASSYDPPSTDTQYF	TRBJ2-3	15	TRBV6-8
CASSLEAGAGEQYF	TRBJ2-7	14	TRBV11-3
CSVELVGARSYEQYF	TRBJ2-7	15	TRBV29-1
CASSFWPERDEQYF	TRBJ2-7	14	TRBV11-3
CASSSRGTQGSGELFF	TRBJ2-2	16	TRBV7-6
CARRTGDEKLFF	TRBJ1-4	12	TRBV2
CASRTGGAGQTQYF	TRBJ2-5	14	TRBV11-3
CASSQFGAGGEKLFF	TRBJ1-4	15	TRBV16
CAWSVGWAFGGPQHF	TRBJ1-5	15	TRBV30
CASGGQGSQPQHF	TRBJ1-5	13	TRBV9
CASTGRQGSTEAFF	TRBJ1-1	14	TRBV5-1
CASSVARAGVGANVLTF	TRBJ2-6	17	TRBV9
CASSVDSLANEKLFF	TRBJ1-4	15	TRBV6-8
CASSPQRGSTDTQYF	TRBJ2-3	15	TRBV7-5
CASSVYRRGAGGELFF	TRBJ2-2	16	TRBV6-8
CASSFTLQPPTQYF	TRBJ2-3	14	TRBV11-3
CASSQTGKGNQPQHF	TRBJ1-5	15	TRBV7-6
CASSPWDRMNTDTQYF	TRBJ2-3	16	TRBV18
CASSYFTSSSYEQYF	TRBJ2-7	15	TRBV6-8
CSVGESGANVLTF	TRBJ2-6	13	TRBV29-1
CASSLRGQGLQPQHF	TRBJ1-5	15	TRBV5-1
CAIGSRGRVNQPQHF	TRBJ1-5	15	TRBV28
CASSPGQPYNSPLHF	TRBJ1-6	15	TRBV18
CASSLNRGQYNEQFF	TRBJ2-1	15	TRBV18
CASSEQGAYNEQFF	TRBJ2-1	14	TRBV10-2
CASSRGRGSYGYTF	TRBJ1-2	14	TRBV19
CASSPDRGADTQYF	TRBJ2-3	14	TRBV19
CASSYSKRGLSRGQFF	TRBJ2-1	16	TRBV6-8
CASSATGADGYTF	TRBJ1-2	13	TRBV6-8
CASSHQGAVGTGELFF	TRBJ2-2	16	TRBV28
CASSLSPGRIKPGNTGELFF	TRBJ2-2	20	TRBV28
CASTLPGVGEKLFF	TRBJ1-4	14	TRBV11-3
CASSDGSGSEKLFF	TRBJ1-4	14	TRBV18
CASSPEWRGRSTEAFF	TRBJ1-1	16	TRBV6-8
CASRQPGGRLTDEAFF	TRBJ1-1	16	TRBV19
CASSSPALYTDTQYF	TRBJ2-3	15	TRBV5-1
CSVGVGEDHNYGYTF	TRBJ1-2	15	TRBV29-1